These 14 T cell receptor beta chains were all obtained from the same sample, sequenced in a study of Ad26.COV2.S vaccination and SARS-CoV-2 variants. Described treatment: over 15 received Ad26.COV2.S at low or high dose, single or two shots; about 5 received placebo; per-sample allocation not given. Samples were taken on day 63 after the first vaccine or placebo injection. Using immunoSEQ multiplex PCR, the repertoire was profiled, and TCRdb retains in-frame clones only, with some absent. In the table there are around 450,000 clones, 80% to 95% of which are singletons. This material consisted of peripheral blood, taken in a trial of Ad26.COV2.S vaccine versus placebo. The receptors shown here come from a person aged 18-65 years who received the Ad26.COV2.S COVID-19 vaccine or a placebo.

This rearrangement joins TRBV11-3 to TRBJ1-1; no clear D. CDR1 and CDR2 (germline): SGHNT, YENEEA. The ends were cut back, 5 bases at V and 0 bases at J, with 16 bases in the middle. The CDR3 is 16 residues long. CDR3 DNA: TGTGCCAGCAGCCCCGGTGGGAATGGAATGAACACTGAAGCTTTCTTT. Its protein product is CASSPGGNGMNTEAFF.

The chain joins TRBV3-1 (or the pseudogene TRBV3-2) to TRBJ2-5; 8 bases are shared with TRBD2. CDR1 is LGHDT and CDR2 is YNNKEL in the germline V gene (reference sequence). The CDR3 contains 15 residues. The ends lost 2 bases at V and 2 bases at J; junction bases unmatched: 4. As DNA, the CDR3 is TGTGCCAGCAGCCAACCGGGGGGGGGACAAGAGACCCAGTACTTC. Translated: CASSQPGGGQETQYF.

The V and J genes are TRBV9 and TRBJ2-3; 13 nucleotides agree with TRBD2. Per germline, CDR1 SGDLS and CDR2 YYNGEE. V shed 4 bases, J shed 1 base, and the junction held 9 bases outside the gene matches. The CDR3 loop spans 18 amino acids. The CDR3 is CASSPRGLAGLGTDTQYF. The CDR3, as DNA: TGTGCCAGCAGCCCGAGGGGACTAGCGGGACTAGGCACAGATACGCAGTATTTT.

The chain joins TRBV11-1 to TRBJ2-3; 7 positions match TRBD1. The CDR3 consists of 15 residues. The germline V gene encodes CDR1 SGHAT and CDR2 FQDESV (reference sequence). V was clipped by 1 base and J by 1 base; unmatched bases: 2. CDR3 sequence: CASSLGQGGTDTQYF. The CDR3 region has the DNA TGTGCCAGCAGCTTAGGACAGGGCGGCACAGATACGCAGTATTTT. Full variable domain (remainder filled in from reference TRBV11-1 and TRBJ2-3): EAEVAQSPRYKITEKSQAVAFWCDPISGHATLYWYRQILGQGPELLVQFQDESVVDDSQLPKDRFSAERLKGVDSTLKIQPAELGDSAMYLCASSLGQGGTDTQYFGPGTRLTVL.

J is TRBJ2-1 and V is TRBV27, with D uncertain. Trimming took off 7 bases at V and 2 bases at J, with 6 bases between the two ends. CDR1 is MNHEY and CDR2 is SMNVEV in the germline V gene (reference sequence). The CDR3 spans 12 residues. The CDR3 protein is CASNSAYNEQFF. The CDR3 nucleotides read TGTGCCAGCAATTCCGCCTACAATGAGCAGTTCTTC.

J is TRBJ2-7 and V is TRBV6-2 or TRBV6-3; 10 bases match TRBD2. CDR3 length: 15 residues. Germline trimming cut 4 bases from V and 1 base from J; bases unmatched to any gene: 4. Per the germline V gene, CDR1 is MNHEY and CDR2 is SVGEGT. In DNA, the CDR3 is TGTGCCAGCAGTTCTAGCGGGGGAGTTTCCTACGAGCAGTACTTC. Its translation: CASSSSGGVSYEQYF.

This CDR3 is CASSYAADPSYEQYF. The CDR3 nucleotides are TGTGCCAGCAGTTACGCAGCGGATCCTTCCTACGAGCAGTACTTC. The chain couples TRBV6-5 to TRBJ2-7; perhaps TRBD2 as D (5 bases). Germline loops: CDR1 MNHEY, CDR2 SVGAGI. There are 15 residues in the CDR3. Trimming removed 2 bases from V and 1 base from J, with 12 bases in between.

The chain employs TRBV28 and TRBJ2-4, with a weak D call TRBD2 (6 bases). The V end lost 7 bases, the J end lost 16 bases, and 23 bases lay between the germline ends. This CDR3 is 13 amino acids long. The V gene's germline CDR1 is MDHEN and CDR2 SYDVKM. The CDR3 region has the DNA TGTGCCAGCACCACTCCAGGTTCGGGACTCCTCTACTTC. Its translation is CASTTPGSGLLYF.

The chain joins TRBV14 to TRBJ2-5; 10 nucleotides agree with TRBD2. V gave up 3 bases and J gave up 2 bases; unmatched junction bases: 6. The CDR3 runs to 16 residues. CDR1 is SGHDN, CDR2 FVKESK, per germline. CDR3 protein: CASSHLSGRGQETQYF. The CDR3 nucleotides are TGTGCCAGCAGCCATCTAAGCGGGAGGGGTCAAGAGACCCAGTACTTC.

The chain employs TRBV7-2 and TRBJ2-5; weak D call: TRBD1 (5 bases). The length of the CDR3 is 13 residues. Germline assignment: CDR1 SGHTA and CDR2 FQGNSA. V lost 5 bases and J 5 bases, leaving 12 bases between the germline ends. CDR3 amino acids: CASSPGLGETQYF. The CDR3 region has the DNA TGTGCCAGCAGCCCAGGGTTAGGGGAGACCCAGTACTTC.

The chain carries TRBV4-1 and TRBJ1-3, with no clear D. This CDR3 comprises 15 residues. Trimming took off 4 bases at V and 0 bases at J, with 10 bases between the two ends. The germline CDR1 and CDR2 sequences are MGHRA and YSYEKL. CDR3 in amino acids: CASSLREVSGNTIYF. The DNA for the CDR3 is TGCGCCAGCAGCCTCCGGGAGGTCTCTGGAAACACCATATATTTT.

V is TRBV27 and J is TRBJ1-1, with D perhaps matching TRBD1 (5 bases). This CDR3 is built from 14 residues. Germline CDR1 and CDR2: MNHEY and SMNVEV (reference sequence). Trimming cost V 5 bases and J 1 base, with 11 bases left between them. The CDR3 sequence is CASSRTDRNTEAFF. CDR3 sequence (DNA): TGTGCCAGCAGTCGAACCGACAGGAACACTGAAGCTTTCTTT.

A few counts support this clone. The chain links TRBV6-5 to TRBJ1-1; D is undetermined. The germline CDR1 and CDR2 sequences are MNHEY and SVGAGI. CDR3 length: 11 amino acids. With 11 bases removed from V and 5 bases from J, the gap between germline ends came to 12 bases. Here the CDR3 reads CACWAGTEAFF. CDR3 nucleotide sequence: TGTGCCTGTTGGGCGGGGACTGAAGCTTTCTTT.

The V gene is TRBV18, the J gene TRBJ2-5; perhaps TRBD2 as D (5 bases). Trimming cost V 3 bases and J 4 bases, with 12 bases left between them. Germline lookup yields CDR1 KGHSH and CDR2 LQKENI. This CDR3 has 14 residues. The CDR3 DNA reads TGTGCCAGCTCACCGATAGGAGAGGGAGAGACCCAGTACTTC. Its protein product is CASSPIGEGETQYF. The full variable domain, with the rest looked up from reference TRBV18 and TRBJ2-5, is NAGVMQNPRHLVRRRGQEARLRCSPMKGHSHVYWYRQLPEEGLKFMVYLQKENIIDESGMPKERFSAEFPKEGPSILRIQQVVRGDSAAYFCASSPIGEGETQYFGPGTRLLVL.